This T cell receptor beta chain came from a study of T cells after posttransplantation cyclophosphamide. Busulfan-fludarabine conditioning, marrow transplant, and cyclophosphamide on days +3 and +4 were administered. Ten or more counts support this clone. The table came from immunoSEQ multiplex PCR; TCRdb's copy has only in-frame clones and leaves some out. This sample has about 15,000 clones, each found more than once. Germline V lookup: CDR1 LNHDA, CDR2 SQIVND (reference sequence). CDR3 length equals 14 residues. Between the trimmed V and J ends, which lost 2 bases and 1 base, there was a span of 5 bases.

The rearrangement links TRBV19 to TRBJ1-4; D is unclear. This receptor was obtained from a female patient in her 40s who received an allogeneic stem cell transplant from a related donor, was CMV-positive, and had no GVHD. Some T cells may be the graft donor's. The specimen comprised PBMCs, sampled 950 to 1,200 days after allogeneic stem cell transplant with posttransplant cyclophosphamide. CDR3 loop: CASSIRGTNEKLFF. CDR3 DNA sequence: TGTGCCAGTAGTATACGGGGAACTAATGAAAAACTGTTTTTT.